The 7 T cell receptor beta chains presented below share a single source sample, sequenced in a study of cytomegalovirus exposure and HLA in healthy donors. Produced via immunoSEQ multiplex PCR; TCRdb's table is partial and in-frame only. Of under 250,000 clones in the sample, about 81% were seen once. Sample: PBMCs. These receptors were obtained from a woman in her 30s in good health and CMV-seronegative.

The rearrangement links TRBV19 to TRBJ2-7, with 10 positions matching TRBD2. J gave up 4 bases and V 7 bases, and 7 bases lay outside the gene matches. The CDR3 is 14 residues long. The V gene's germline CDR1 is LNHDA and CDR2 SQIVND (reference sequence). CDR3 amino acids: CASMKTSGYYEQYF. The CDR3 nucleotides read TGTGCCAGTATGAAGACTAGCGGGTATTACGAGCAGTACTTC.

The chain joins TRBV9 to TRBJ2-5; the D is unclear. The germline V gene has CDR1 SGDLS and CDR2 YYNGEE. V lost 0 bases and J lost 2, with 14 bases in between. This CDR3 has 16 amino acids. The CDR3 loop is CASSVGASGGQETQYF. The DNA for the CDR3 is TGTGCCAGCAGCGTAGGGGCGTCCGGTGGTCAAGAGACCCAGTACTTC.

The gene calls are TRBV10-3 and TRBJ1-2; TRBD1 matches 7 bases. V lost 9 bases to trimming and J lost 3 bases; unmatched junction nucleotides: 4. The germline gives CDR1 ENHRY, CDR2 SYGVKD. This CDR3 region has 12 residues. CDR3 nucleotide sequence: TGTGCCATTCCGGGACAGTACTATGGCTACACCTTC. This sequence encodes CAIPGQYYGYTF.

The rearrangement uses TRBV7-2 and TRBJ1-6; the D is unclear. The germline V gene has CDR1 SGHTA and CDR2 FQGNSA. The CDR3 consists of 15 residues. Trimming took 4 bases from V and 7 from J, leaving 14 bases between them. The CDR3 region is CASSWGGTLNSPLHF. The CDR3 nucleotides are TGTGCCAGCAGCTGGGGAGGAACCCTAAATTCACCCCTCCACTTT.

The chain recombines TRBV28 with TRBJ2-7; D unresolved. This CDR3 region has 11 residues. With 4 bases removed from V and 7 bases from J, the gap between germline ends came to 8 bases. CDR1 and CDR2 from the germline V gene are MDHEN and SYDVKM. In DNA, the CDR3 is TGTGCCAGCAGTTCGAGCTGGGAGCAGTACTTC. Translated: CASSSSWEQYF.

The chain has TRBV6-5 and TRBJ2-1, with D maybe TRBD2 (7 bases). Trimming took 0 bases from V and 2 from J, leaving 11 bases between them. Germline-derived CDR1 and CDR2 are MNHEY and SVGAGI. The CDR3 has 16 amino acids. The DNA for the CDR3 is TGTGCCAGCAGTTACTCTCCCGGGGGGCCCTACAATGAGCAGTTCTTC. Residues: CASSYSPGGPYNEQFF.

The CDR3 sequence is CASSPLAGTNNEQFF. In DNA form, the CDR3 reads TGTGCCAGCAGCCCGCTAGCGGGTACCAACAATGAGCAGTTCTTC. The V call is TRBV6-5, the J call TRBJ2-1, with TRBD2 matching 8 bases. This CDR3 contains 15 residues. CDR1 and CDR2 (germline): MNHEY, SVGAGI. J lost 5 bases, V lost 6 bases, and 9 bases had no gene match.